The TCR beta chain under discussion was sequenced for a study of early stage breast cancer tumors. On the study more broadly: Each sample averaged approximately 10-fold read coverage.

Study observations and caveats: Tumors had 2.5 to 3-fold higher T cell density and higher clonality than adjacent normal breast tissue. Bulk DNA sequencing of unsorted cells missed chain pairing and markers. Comparing each tissue with blood distinguished tumor from normal in 14 of 16 patients.

With regard to this clone: The antigen is unknown.

Germline CDR1 is SQVTM and CDR2 is ANQGSEA. J lost 4 bases, V lost 6 bases, and 9 bases had no gene match. The CDR3 has 15 amino acids. Profiled with immunoSEQ multiplex PCR; TCRdb holds only in-frame clones, not every one. The repertoire consists of 9,000 to 9,500 clones, with about two thirds occurring once and the leading ten covering approximately 17%. This receptor was identified in a person between 60 and 70 years old with breast cancer. Material for sequencing was normal breast tissue next to the tumor. The rearrangement links TRBV29-1 to TRBJ2-6; 7 bases agree with TRBD2. The CDR3 sequence: CSVEGGRGGANVLTF. DNA for the CDR3: TGCAGCGTGGAGGGAGGGCGAGGAGGGGCCAACGTCCTGACTTTC.